This T cell receptor (beta chain) was obtained from a study of T cell repertoires in cytomegalovirus infection. Whole-study context: Carrying CMV and the relevant HLA type showed in public TCR beta signatures. Study conclusions and caveats: The study found HLA-C-restricted CMV-specific TCR beta clonotypes dominating the ex vivo response. Carriage of CMV together with the relevant HLA was identifiable through cumulative public TCR beta family frequency.

This clonotype was recorded at least ten times. Its antigen is not identified. Via MiXCR, TCRdb re-called the reads, giving one row per CDR3 protein. The profile shows under 150,000 distinct CDR3 sequences, roughly 9% of them singletons. The CDR3 consists of 14 residues. Trimming shortened V by 7 bases and J by 5 bases, and 17 bases separated the two germline ends. The V gene's germline CDR1 is MNHEY and CDR2 SVGEGT. This TCR was sampled from a human donor in good health (CMV status not recorded). Some clones in this sample may be carry-over from other donors' samples. The chain links TRBV6-2 or TRBV6-3 to TRBJ1-1; D is perhaps TRBD1 (6 bases). The sequenced sample was PBMCs. The CDR3 region is CASTKAGGRTEAFF. The CDR3 region has the DNA TGTGCCAGCACCAAAGCGGGGGGCAGAACTGAAGCTTTCTTT.